The following is a TCR beta chain sequence with its context. The data stem from a study of blood T cell repertoires in COVID-19. Assay: immunoSEQ multiplex PCR; the TCRdb copy retains only in-frame clones and omits some. The sample holds 200,000 or so clones, about 88% seen once. J lost 0 bases, V lost 6 bases, and 8 bases had no gene match. Germline CDR1 and CDR2: SQVTM and ANQGSEA. The CDR3 spans 14 residues. The V gene is TRBV29-1, the J gene TRBJ2-7; 7 positions match TRBD1. The TCR originated in a man aged 65 to 79 with acute or convalescent COVID-19. The material sequenced was peripheral blood. CDR3 bases: TGCAGCGTCCACGGGGCAGGGGGCTCCTACGAGCAGTACTTC. Its translation is CSVHGAGGSYEQYF.